The 8 T cell receptor beta chains below were found in one sample sequenced in a study of OX40 agonist ivuxolimab in advanced cancers. Using immunoSEQ multiplex PCR, the repertoire was profiled, and TCRdb retains in-frame clones only, with some absent. Altogether about 68,000 clones are present, 91% being singletons, with the ten largest covering about 1%. This specimen consisted of CD4+ or CD8+ T cells sorted from blood, obtained in a trial of the OX40 agonist ivuxolimab. All receptors come from an adult with an advanced solid tumor such as melanoma, head and neck, liver or kidney cancer.

This chain uses TRBV19 with TRBJ2-1, with 11 positions matching TRBD2. Germline-derived CDR1 and CDR2 are LNHDA and SQIVND (reference sequence). The CDR3 runs 16 residues. V lost 3 bases and J lost 3; bases outside the gene matches: 4. The CDR3 is CASSIRLAGLYNEQFF. Here the CDR3 DNA reads TGTGCCAGTAGTATTCGACTAGCGGGACTCTACAATGAGCAGTTCTTC. Variable domain in full (rest from reference TRBV19 and TRBJ2-1): DGGITQSPKYLFRKEGQNVTLSCEQNLNHDAMYWYRQDPGQGLRLIYYSQIVNDFQKGDIAEGYSVSREKKESFPLTVTSAQKNPTAFYLCASSIRLAGLYNEQFFGPGTRLTVL.

This clone was detected once. An end of the junction differs from the germline gene, which may be a read error. This chain links TRBV30 with TRBJ2-1; TRBD2 aligns across 9 bases. Germline V gene sequence: CDR1 GTSNPN, CDR2 SVGIG (reference sequence). The CDR3 length is 15 residues. CDR3 protein: CAWSLGTSSDNEQFF. The CDR3 nucleotides are TGTGCCTGGAGTCTCGGGACTAGCTCCGACAATGAGCAGTTCTTC.

The chain carries TRBV15 and TRBJ1-5; D is possibly TRBD1 (5 bases). Trimming took off 0 bases at V and 0 bases at J, with 9 bases between the two ends. Germline loops: CDR1 LNHNV, CDR2 YYDKDF (reference sequence). There are 16 residues in the CDR3. This CDR3 reads CATSRERGISNQPQHF. CDR3 nucleotide sequence: TGTGCCACCAGCAGAGAGCGGGGGATTAGCAATCAGCCCCAGCATTTT.

The chain combines TRBV5-6 with TRBJ2-7, with D possibly TRBD2 on 7 matching bases. Looked up from germline, CDR1 is SGHDT and CDR2 is YYEEEE. The CDR3 sequence is 18 residues long. Trimming removed 2 bases at V and 3 bases at J, with 24 bases between. CDR3 nucleotide sequence: TGTGCCAGCAGCTTAGTGCCGGGGGGCGGATTCCTCTTCTACGAGCAGTACTTC. This translates into CASSLVPGGGFLFYEQYF.

J is TRBJ2-1 and V is TRBV5-4; 10 bases line up with TRBD2. Trimming took 4 bases from V and 4 from J; bases not matched to a gene: 2. The CDR3 spans 14 residues. Germline V CDR1 and CDR2: SGHNT, YYREEE (reference sequence). Here the CDR3 DNA reads TGTGCCAGCAGCCCTAGCGGGAGATACAATGAGCAGTTCTTC. Amino acid sequence: CASSPSGRYNEQFF. Supplemented by reference TRBV5-4 and TRBJ2-1, the full variable domain reads ETGVTQSPTHLIKTRGQQVTLRCSSQSGHNTVSWYQQALGQGPQFIFQYYREEENGRGNFPPRFSGLQFPNYSSELNVNALELDDSALYLCASSPSGRYNEQFFGPGTRLTVL.

The J gene is TRBJ1-1, the V gene TRBV29-1; D is ambiguous. V lost 3 bases to trimming and J lost 10 bases, with 12 bases between them. The CDR3 has 11 residues. The germline V gene has CDR1 SQVTM and CDR2 ANQGSEA. This CDR3 reads CSVEGRFGAFF. The DNA of the CDR3 is TGCAGCGTTGAGGGGAGGTTCGGAGCTTTCTTT.

The chain couples TRBV4-1 to TRBJ1-4; no clear D gene. Germline V gives CDR1 MGHRA, CDR2 YSYEKL. The length of the CDR3 is 13 residues. V lost 1 base, J lost 7 bases, and 7 bases lay in between. CDR3 amino acids: CASSQAQVEKLFF. The CDR3 DNA reads as TGCGCCAGCAGCCAAGCTCAGGTTGAAAAACTGTTTTTT.

This chain joins TRBV29-1 and TRBJ1-1, with D possibly matching TRBD1 (6 bases). This CDR3 has 12 residues. Germline V gene sequence: CDR1 SQVTM, CDR2 ANQGSEA. Trimming took 7 bases from V and 4 from J, leaving 13 bases between them. CDR3 residues: CSAQGWPTEAFF. CDR3 DNA: TGCAGCGCTCAGGGGTGGCCCACTGAAGCTTTCTTT.